The 30 T cell receptor beta chains listed next were all sequenced from one sample in a study of control samples from healthy donors and cancer patients. TCRdb keeps only in-frame clones here, not all; method: immunoSEQ multiplex PCR. The profile shows roughly 190,000 clones, roughly nine tenths of them singletons. Material: blood. The receptors stem from a woman aged 25 to 39 in good health.

The chain uses TRBV4-2 and TRBJ1-4; D unclear. The V end lost 0 bases, the J end lost 0 bases, and 5 bases lay between the germline ends. The CDR3 consists of 15 residues. Per the germline V gene, CDR1 is LGHNA and CDR2 is YNFKEQ. DNA for the CDR3: TGTGCCAGCAGCCAAGAGTCGGCAACTAATGAAAAACTGTTTTTT. It is translated as CASSQESATNEKLFF.

The chain has TRBV9 and TRBJ1-1; D unresolved. This CDR3 has 13 residues. The germline V and J ends were trimmed by 0 bases and 5 bases, with 8 bases remaining between them. Germline V gene data show CDR1 as SGDLS and CDR2 as YYNGEE. Here the CDR3 reads CASSVALGTEAFF. The CDR3 DNA sequence: TGTGCCAGCAGCGTAGCGTTGGGAACTGAAGCTTTCTTT.

This clone was seen a single time. J is TRBJ2-7 and V is TRBV4-3, with D tentatively TRBD1 (6 bases). Trimming pared 1 base from V and 2 bases from J, leaving 6 bases between. There are 13 residues in the CDR3. Germline V gives CDR1 LGHNA, CDR2 YSLEER. The CDR3: CASSQGQAYEQYF. In DNA form, the CDR3 reads TGCGCCAGCAGCCAAGGACAGGCCTACGAGCAGTACTTC.

The DNA for the CDR3 is TGCAGCGTTGTTGCAGGGGGCTCCTACGAGCAGTACTTC. This encodes CSVVAGGSYEQYF. The rearrangement uses TRBV29-1 and TRBJ2-7, with 7 bases aligning to TRBD1. V lost 4 bases to trimming and J lost 0 bases; unmatched junction nucleotides: 3. The CDR3 contains 13 residues. Per germline, CDR1 SQVTM and CDR2 ANQGSEA.

The V gene is TRBV28, the J gene TRBJ2-3; 10 nucleotides line up with TRBD2. The J segment lost 0 bases and the V segment lost 4 bases, leaving 7 bases of the junction unmatched. The CDR3 has 17 residues. Per the germline V gene, CDR1 is MDHEN and CDR2 is SYDVKM. The CDR3 DNA reads TGTGCCAGCAGTTCTACCCTAGCGGGAGCTAGCACAGATACGCAGTATTTT. The encoded protein is CASSSTLAGASTDTQYF.

V and J are TRBV6-2 or TRBV6-3 and TRBJ1-4; D is ambiguous. The length of the CDR3 is 13 residues. V was trimmed by 2 bases and J by 7 bases, leaving 8 bases between them. Per germline, CDR1 MNHEY and CDR2 SVGEGT. The DNA for the CDR3 is TGTGCCAGCAGTTACGCTTGGATTGAAAAACTGTTTTTT. Translating it yields CASSYAWIEKLFF.

This chain uses TRBV6-4 with TRBJ2-5; 13 bases map to TRBD2. The CDR3 is made up of 15 amino acids. CDR1 and CDR2 from the germline V gene are MRHNA and SNTAGT. V shed 6 bases and J 5 bases; nucleotides not matched to a gene: 6. This CDR3 is CASSGTSGMMETQYF. The CDR3 region has the DNA TGTGCCAGCAGCGGGACTAGCGGGATGATGGAGACCCAGTACTTC.

The chain uses TRBV25-1 and TRBJ1-1; 9 bases line up with TRBD1. This CDR3 has 15 amino acids. The V and J ends lost 5 bases and 4 bases, in that order; junction bases with no gene match: 8. Germline assignment: CDR1 MGHDK and CDR2 SYGVNS. This CDR3 is CASSPPATGGTEAFF. CDR3 DNA: TGTGCCAGCAGTCCCCCAGCGACAGGGGGCACTGAAGCTTTCTTT.

In DNA, the CDR3 is TGTGCCAGCAGAGACAGGGGGCGGGAGACCCAGTACTTC. It yields the protein CASRDRGRETQYF. The chain carries TRBV6-6 and TRBJ2-5; 10 bases line up with TRBD1. V trimming: 6 bases; J trimming: 5 bases; junction bases outside the gene matches: 3. This CDR3 spans 13 amino acids. Germline CDR1 reads MNHNY; CDR2 reads SVGAGI (reference sequence).

J is TRBJ1-1 and V is TRBV2, with TRBD1 matching 8 bases. CDR3 length: 14 amino acids. Looked up from germline, CDR1 is SNHLY and CDR2 is FYNNEI. Unmatched junction bases numbered 3, after V lost 5 bases and J lost 1 base. This CDR3 is CASSLQGGNTEAFF. CDR3 nucleotide sequence: TGTGCCAGCAGTCTACAGGGGGGGAACACTGAAGCTTTCTTT.

This clone was picked up one time. The chain uses TRBV24-1 and TRBJ1-4; 8 nucleotides line up with TRBD1. The CDR3 runs to 16 residues. The junction had 3 bases not matched to a gene; V was cut back by 4 bases and J by 0 bases. CDR1 and CDR2 from the germline V gene are KGHDR and SFDVKD. The CDR3 is CATSEGTGATNEKLFF. The CDR3 nucleotides are TGTGCCACCAGTGAAGGGACAGGTGCAACTAATGAAAAACTGTTTTTT.

The chain couples TRBV3-1 (or the pseudogene TRBV3-2) to TRBJ2-2; 11 bases are a match to TRBD2. Germline V gene lookup returns CDR1 LGHDT and CDR2 YNNKEL (reference sequence). This CDR3 spans 20 amino acids. V was clipped by 2 bases and J by 4 bases; unmatched bases: 15. CDR3 in DNA: TGTGCCAGCAGCCAATTTACACCGACTAGCGGGAATTTGGGCACCGGGGAGCTGTTTTTT. Translating gives CASSQFTPTSGNLGTGELFF.

This chain connects TRBV19 to TRBJ1-5, with TRBD1 as a possible D gene (5 bases). V was trimmed by 5 bases and J by 3 bases, leaving 8 bases between them. Per germline, CDR1 LNHDA and CDR2 SQIVND (reference sequence). This CDR3 contains 13 residues. The CDR3: CASSQGHNQPQHF. The CDR3 DNA reads TGTGCCAGTAGTCAAGGACACAATCAGCCCCAGCATTTT.

V gene TRBV15 combines with J gene TRBJ1-6; TRBD1 might be the D (5 bases). CDR1 is LNHNV, CDR2 YYDKDF, per germline (reference sequence). The germline V and J ends were trimmed by 2 bases and 7 bases, with 9 bases remaining between them. CDR3 length: 14 residues. As DNA, the CDR3 is TGTGCCACCAGCAGAAGCCAGGGAAATTCACCCCTCCACTTT. It translates to CATSRSQGNSPLHF.

This clone came up once. The chain joins TRBV28 to TRBJ1-2, with 11 bases aligning to TRBD1. The CDR3 is 17 amino acids. Germline V lookup: CDR1 MDHEN, CDR2 SYDVKM. V trimming: 6 bases; J trimming: 4 bases; junction bases outside the gene matches: 13. The CDR3 is CASRPPPGQGGSYGYTF. CDR3 bases: TGTGCCAGCAGACCCCCCCCGGGACAGGGGGGGTCCTATGGCTACACCTTC.

The J gene is TRBJ1-2, the V gene TRBV25-1; no clear D. V was cut by 1 base and J by 1 base, with 4 bases left in between. The germline CDR1 and CDR2 sequences are MGHDK and SYGVNS. The CDR3 loop spans 13 amino acids. The CDR3 bases are TGTGCCAGCAGTGAATTTAGTAACTATGGCTACACCTTC. It is translated as CASSEFSNYGYTF.

The CDR3 DNA sequence: TGTGCCTCGACAGGGGCCACCGGGGAGCTGTTTTTT. Translating gives CASTGATGELFF. The rearrangement uses TRBV9 and TRBJ2-2; TRBD1 matches 8 bases. The V segment lost 10 bases and the J segment 4 bases; nucleotides outside the gene matches: 3. The CDR3 is made up of 12 amino acids. The germline V gene encodes CDR1 SGDLS and CDR2 YYNGEE.

The count of this clone is one. The rearrangement uses TRBV7-9 and TRBJ1-1; D is ambiguous. Germline assignment: CDR1 SEHNR and CDR2 FQNEAQ (reference sequence). V lost 3 bases and J 4 bases, leaving 3 bases between the germline ends. This CDR3 region has 11 residues. For the CDR3, the DNA is TGTGCCAGCAGCTTCGGCACTGAAGCTTTCTTT. This gives the protein CASSFGTEAFF.

This chain joins TRBV3-1 (or the pseudogene TRBV3-2) and TRBJ2-2; weak D call: TRBD2 (5 bases). Germline assignment: CDR1 LGHDT and CDR2 YNNKEL (reference sequence). The CDR3 has 12 residues. CDR3 sequence reads: CAAGVFTGELFF. DNA for the CDR3: TGTGCAGCCGGGGTGTTCACCGGGGAGCTGTTTTTT.

The rearrangement links TRBV18 to TRBJ2-4, with 11 nucleotides matching TRBD2. V shed 3 bases, J shed 3 bases, and the junction held 10 bases outside the gene matches. The length of the CDR3 is 18 residues. CDR1 KGHSH and CDR2 LQKENI come from the germline V gene. The CDR3 here is CASSPATSGRGNKNIQYF. CDR3 nucleotides: TGTGCCAGCTCACCCGCCACTAGCGGGAGAGGGAACAAAAACATTCAGTACTTC.

The chain is built from TRBV5-1 and TRBJ2-7; 10 bases line up with TRBD1. The CDR3 runs to 14 residues. V dropped 4 bases and J dropped 2; count of bases not matched to a gene: 3. Germline V gene lookup returns CDR1 SGHRS and CDR2 YFSETQ. The CDR3 DNA reads as TGCGCCAGCAGCCGGACAGGGGGTACCTACGAGCAGTACTTC. This sequence encodes CASSRTGGTYEQYF.

The CDR3 protein is CASSLNGQQYF. DNA for the CDR3: TGTGCCAGCAGCTTGAATGGACAGCAGTACTTC. The genes are TRBV5-8 and TRBJ2-7, with D hard to call. CDR1 and CDR2 (germline): SGHTS, YDEGEE. V lost 1 base to trimming and J lost 8 bases, with 7 bases between them. CDR3 length equals 11 residues.

The genes are TRBV7-2 and TRBJ1-5; D unresolved. The CDR3 covers 15 residues. The V gene lost 6 bases and the J gene lost 0 bases, with 12 bases spanning the gap. The germline gives CDR1 SGHTA, CDR2 FQGNSA. The CDR3 sequence is CASSPTHYSNQPQHF. The CDR3 region has the DNA TGTGCCAGCAGTCCGACCCACTATAGCAATCAGCCCCAGCATTTT.

The CDR3, as DNA: TGTGCCAGCAGCCAAGCTAGCGGGGGGAAGCAAGAGACCCAGTACTTC. Its protein product is CASSQASGGKQETQYF. V is TRBV14 and J is TRBJ2-5; the match to TRBD2 covers 11 bases. The CDR3 has 16 residues. Trimming at V came to 1 base and at J to 2 bases, leaving 3 bases not matched to a gene. From germline, CDR1 is SGHDN and CDR2 FVKESK. Using reference TRBV14 and TRBJ2-5 for the parts outside the CDR3, the full variable domain is EAGVTQFPSHSVIEKGQTVTLRCDPISGHDNLYWYRRVMGKEIKFLLHFVKESKQDESGMPNNRFLAERTGGTYSTLKVQPAELEDSGVYFCASSQASGGKQETQYFGPGTRLLVL.

To note about this clone: This sample also contains other DNA sequences that code for the same CDR3. The rearrangement joins TRBV28 to TRBJ1-2, with TRBD1 as a possible D gene (6 bases). CDR1 is MDHEN, CDR2 SYDVKM, per germline. CDR3 length: 12 residues. V was clipped by 5 bases and J by 8 bases, with 12 bases between them. For the CDR3, the DNA is TGTGCCAGCAGTACCACAGGGTTCGGCTACACCTTC. Its translation: CASSTTGFGYTF.

The chain uses TRBV7-9 and TRBJ1-2, with D possibly matching TRBD1 (6 bases). Trimming took 5 bases from V and 5 from J, leaving 12 bases between them. Germline CDR1 is SEHNR and CDR2 is FQNEAQ (reference sequence). The CDR3 consists of 13 residues. The CDR3 region has the DNA TGTGCCAGCAGCCAGGCGGGGGCGTATGGCTACACCTTC. It encodes CASSQAGAYGYTF. The full variable domain, with the rest looked up from reference TRBV7-9 and TRBJ1-2, is DTGVSQNPRHKITKRGQNVTFRCDPISEHNRLYWYRQTLGQGPEFLTYFQNEAQLEKSRLLSDRFSAERPKGSFSTLEIQRTEQGDSAMYLCASSQAGAYGYTFGSGTRLTVV.

The chain carries TRBV11-3 and TRBJ2-1; TRBD2 matches 16 bases. The germline V gene encodes CDR1 SGHNT and CDR2 YENEEA. Trimming at V came to 5 bases and at J to 4 bases, leaving 8 bases not matched to a gene. This CDR3 comprises 18 residues. The chain's CDR3 is CASSPPGLAGGPYNEQFF. The CDR3 nucleotides read TGTGCCAGCAGCCCCCCGGGACTAGCGGGGGGGCCGTACAATGAGCAGTTCTTC.

The chain recombines TRBV29-1 with TRBJ1-1; D is ambiguous. V lost 4 bases, J lost 5 bases, and 11 bases lay in between. The CDR3 is made up of 12 amino acids. Germline lookup yields CDR1 SQVTM and CDR2 ANQGSEA. The CDR3 DNA reads as TGCAGCGTTGGGTATCGGGAGACTGAAGCTTTCTTT. This encodes CSVGYRETEAFF. Full variable domain (rest looked up from reference TRBV29-1 and TRBJ1-1): SAVISQKPSRDICQRGTSLTIQCQVDSQVTMMFWYRQQPGQSLTLIATANQGSEATYESGFVIDKFPISRPNLTFSTLTVSNMSPEDSSIYLCSVGYRETEAFFGQGTRLTVV.

For this clone: One junction end disagrees with the germline gene, perhaps due to a read error. The chain combines TRBV6-5 with TRBJ1-5; possible D gene TRBD1, 5 bases. The CDR3 consists of 16 residues. Germline CDR1 MNHEY, CDR2 SVGAGI. The CDR3 region is CASIYSGQGSNQPQHF. CDR3 DNA sequence: TGTGCCAGCATTTACTCGGGGCAGGGAAGCAATCAGCCCCAGCATTTT.

The chain combines TRBV11-2 with TRBJ2-7; 10 positions match TRBD1. The CDR3 runs 15 residues. Germline V lookup: CDR1 SGHAT, CDR2 FQNNGV. With 5 bases clipped from V and 0 bases from J, the junction kept 4 bases outside the gene matches. The CDR3 is CASSTDRGPSYEQYF. Here the CDR3 DNA reads TGTGCCAGCAGCACCGACAGGGGGCCCTCCTACGAGCAGTACTTC.